One sample yielded the 14 T cell receptor beta chains listed below, sequenced in a study of T cell changes during pregnancy in multiple sclerosis. Generated by immunoSEQ multiplex PCR, the TCRdb table keeps only in-frame clones and is missing some. The sample lists 15,000 to 20,000 clones, roughly 84% occurring once. The specimen comprised CD8+ T cells from peripheral blood mononuclear cells, sampled after pregnancy. All receptors come from a female donor with multiple sclerosis, enrolled in a pregnancy study.

The chain couples TRBV28 to TRBJ2-3; tentatively, D is TRBD1 (5 bases). The V end was cut by 2 bases, the J end by 0 bases, with 9 bases between. Per the germline V gene, CDR1 is MDHEN and CDR2 is SYDVKM. This CDR3 has 15 residues. The CDR3, as DNA: TGTGCCAGCAGTTTAGTAGGGGATAGCACAGATACGCAGTATTTT. Its translation: CASSLVGDSTDTQYF.

The V gene is TRBV27, the J gene TRBJ2-1; 14 bases fit TRBD2. The CDR3 has 16 residues. The germline V gene encodes CDR1 MNHEY and CDR2 SMNVEV (reference sequence). The V segment lost 6 bases and the J segment 9 bases; nucleotides outside the gene matches: 10. CDR3: CASRQPGLAGAGEQFF. In DNA form, the CDR3 reads TGTGCCAGCAGACAACCGGGACTAGCGGGAGCAGGTGAGCAGTTCTTC.

The V gene is TRBV2, the J gene TRBJ2-5; TRBD1 might be the D (6 bases). The germline V gene encodes CDR1 SNHLY and CDR2 FYNNEI. V was pared by 8 bases and J by 2 bases, with 12 bases between. The CDR3 is 13 residues long. Written as DNA, the CDR3 is TGTGCCAGCGCGGACAGCTTTCAAGAGACCCAGTACTTC. Translated: CASADSFQETQYF.

This chain joins TRBV18 and TRBJ1-2; a possible D gene is TRBD1 (5 bases). V was trimmed by 3 bases and J by 4 bases, leaving 18 bases between them. CDR3 size: 16 residues. Germline V lookup: CDR1 KGHSH, CDR2 LQKENI. The CDR3 loop reads CASSPTPSLGGYGYTF. CDR3 nucleotide sequence: TGTGCCAGCTCACCGACGCCCTCGCTGGGGGGCTATGGCTACACCTTC.

The gene calls are TRBV7-2 and TRBJ2-7, with 11 bases fitting TRBD2. The CDR3 loop spans 15 amino acids. CDR1 is SGHTA, CDR2 FQGNSA, per germline. Trimming took 5 bases from V and 3 from J; bases not matched to a gene: 6. CDR3 region: CASSPGTSGYYEQYF. In DNA, the CDR3 is TGTGCCAGCAGCCCAGGGACTAGCGGTTACTACGAGCAGTACTTC.

V gene TRBV2 combines with J gene TRBJ1-1; 9 nucleotides match TRBD1. The trim removed 7 bases at V and 10 bases at J, leaving 16 bases unmatched. The germline V gene has CDR1 SNHLY and CDR2 FYNNEI. CDR3 size: 15 residues. The CDR3 coding sequence is TGTGCCAGCAAAGGGACAGGGAGCACTCGAAAGGTAGCTTTCTTT. It translates to CASKGTGSTRKVAFF.

The chain recombines TRBV6-6 with TRBJ2-7; D is undetermined. Germline CDR1 MNHNY, CDR2 SVGAGI (reference sequence). The V end was cut by 4 bases, the J end by 6 bases, with 7 bases between. The CDR3 is 11 amino acids. CDR3 sequence: CASSSPGEQYF. For the CDR3, the DNA is TGTGCCAGCAGTTCCCCGGGCGAGCAGTACTTC.

V is TRBV28 and J is TRBJ1-6; a possible D gene is TRBD1 (6 bases). This CDR3 comprises 15 residues. Germline-derived CDR1 and CDR2 are MDHEN and SYDVKM. V was pared by 3 bases and J by 7 bases, with 13 bases between. CDR3 nucleotide sequence: TGTGCCAGCAGTTTTAACAGGGTAGAAAATTCACCCCTCCACTTT. Protein: CASSFNRVENSPLHF.

The genes are TRBV2 and TRBJ1-1, with TRBD1 matching 8 bases. CDR3 length: 13 amino acids. Germline CDR1 is SNHLY and CDR2 is FYNNEI. V lost 6 bases to trimming and J lost 5 bases; unmatched junction nucleotides: 5. The CDR3: CASRGTGGTEAFF. CDR3 sequence (DNA): TGTGCCAGCAGGGGCACAGGGGGTACTGAAGCTTTCTTT.

The chain couples TRBV7-8 to TRBJ1-2; 10 nucleotides line up with TRBD1. This CDR3 has 18 amino acids. Unmatched junction bases numbered 19, after V lost 4 bases and J lost 8 bases. Germline CDR1 SGHVS, CDR2 FQNEAQ. For the CDR3, the DNA is TGTGCCAGCAGCTCGTTCCGGGACAGGGGTACCTCGGAGAGGGGCTACACCTTC. Amino acid sequence: CASSSFRDRGTSERGYTF.

The V call is TRBV2, the J call TRBJ1-4, with 7 bases identical to TRBD1. Germline-derived CDR1 and CDR2 are SNHLY and FYNNEI. V gave up 5 bases and J gave up 2 bases; unmatched junction bases: 5. The CDR3 has 15 residues. The CDR3 DNA reads TGTGCCAGCAGTTCTTCAGGGGGGACTAATGAAAAACTGTTTTTT. It encodes CASSSSGGTNEKLFF.

The chain joins TRBV9 to TRBJ2-2; perhaps TRBD2 as D (6 bases). The germline V gene encodes CDR1 SGDLS and CDR2 YYNGEE. The length of the CDR3 is 13 residues. The V and J ends lost 6 bases and 7 bases respectively, with 13 bases between them. CDR3 amino acids: CASTEGGVGELFF. DNA for the CDR3: TGTGCCAGCACGGAGGGAGGTGTCGGGGAGCTGTTTTTT.

The chain links TRBV19 to TRBJ2-7, with 8 bases fitting TRBD1. Looked up from germline, CDR1 is LNHDA and CDR2 is SQIVND (reference sequence). The CDR3 consists of 15 residues. V dropped 4 bases and J dropped 0; count of bases not matched to a gene: 5. The CDR3 coding sequence is TGTGCCAGTAGTAATGGGGACAGGAGCTCCTACGAGCAGTACTTC. Translated, it gives CASSNGDRSSYEQYF.

The V call is TRBV7-6, the J call TRBJ1-1, with D possibly being TRBD1 (5 bases). The CDR3 is 13 amino acids. The V end was cut by 5 bases, the J end by 3 bases, with 10 bases between. Germline CDR1 and CDR2: SGHVS and FNYEAQ. This CDR3 reads CASSIDSYTEAFF. CDR3 DNA: TGTGCCAGCAGCATAGACAGTTACACTGAAGCTTTCTTT.